This is a list of T cell receptor beta chains from one sample in a study of CD8 T cells in Susac syndrome. TCRdb independently ran MiXCR on the immunoSEQ multiplex PCR reads; one entry per CDR3 protein. The sample contains tens of thousands of distinct CDR3 sequences, roughly 94% of which appear only once. Input material: CD4+ T cells from PBMCs. The source of these receptors is a human donor with Susac syndrome. Both conserved end residues are part of each CDR3. The D gene is left open where the match is weak. A row's size may be missing; if present it is once, few, many or a size class.

j_call clone_size v_call d_call cdr3_nt cdr3_aa
TRBJ2-5 once TRBV9 - TGTGCCAGCAGCGTTAAACCAACTAGAGGGGAGACCCAGTACTTC CASSVKPTRGETQYF
TRBJ1-5 once TRBV30 - TGTGCCTGGAGTGTACACAGGGGCAATCAGCCCCAGCATTTT CAWSVHRGNQPQHF
TRBJ2-6 - TRBV11-2 TRBD1 TGTGCCAGCACCGCCGGACAGGTTGCTAGGAGGTCTGGGGCCAACGTCCTGACTTTC CASTAGQVARRSGANVLTF
TRBJ1-1 - TRBV6-5 - TGTGCCAGCAGTTACTCGGGCGGAAACACTGAAGCTTTCTTT CASSYSGGNTEAFF
TRBJ2-3 - TRBV30 TRBD2 TGTGCCTGGAGCGGGGGGGCAACAGATACGCAGTATTTT CAWSGGATDTQYF
TRBJ2-3 - TRBV29-1 - TGCAGCGTTTCCCAGGGAAGCACAGATACGCAGTATTTT CSVSQGSTDTQYF
TRBJ2-5 - TRBV3-1 - TGTGCCAGCTCGTCACGGCTGTACCAAGAGACCCAGTACTTC CASSSRLYQETQYF
TRBJ1-1 - TRBV29-1 - TGCAGCGTTGTTCGGACTGAAGCTTTCTTT CSVVRTEAFF
TRBJ1-5 - TRBV30 - TGTGCCTGGAGTAAGGCGGGAATAAGCAATCAGCCCCAGCATTTT CAWSKAGISNQPQHF
TRBJ1-6 - TRBV7-3 TRBD1 TGTGCCAGCAGCTCACCGGACAGGGGAAGTTCACCCCTCCACTTT CASSSPDRGSSPLHF